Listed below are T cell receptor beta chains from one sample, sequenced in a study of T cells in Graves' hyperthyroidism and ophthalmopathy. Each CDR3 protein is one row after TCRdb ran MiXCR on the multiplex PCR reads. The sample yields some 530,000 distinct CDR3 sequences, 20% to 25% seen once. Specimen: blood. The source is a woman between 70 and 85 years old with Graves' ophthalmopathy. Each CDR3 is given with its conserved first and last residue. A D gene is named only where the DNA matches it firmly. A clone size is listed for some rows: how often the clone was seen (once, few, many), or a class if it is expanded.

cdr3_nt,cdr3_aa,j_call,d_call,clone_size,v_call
TGTGCCAGCAGTGTACAGCTAACCGCCCCCTTGCATTTT,CASSVQLTAPLHF,TRBJ1-5,.,.,TRBV6-1
TGTGCCAGCAGCTTAAAAGTGGGAGATAATGAAAAACTGTTTTTT,CASSLKVGDNEKLFF,TRBJ1-4,.,.,TRBV7-6
TGTGCCTGGGCGACTAGCGGGAGGGGCTCCTACAATGAGCAGTTCTTC,CAWATSGRGSYNEQFF,TRBJ2-1,TRBD2,many,TRBV30
TGTGCCAGCAGCCCCTACGGACAGCTATCGAACACCGGGGAGCTGTTTTTT,CASSPYGQLSNTGELFF,TRBJ2-2,.,.,TRBV5-8
TGCAGTGCTTCAGGGGGCGCGGGGAATGGCTACACCTTC,CSASGGAGNGYTF,TRBJ1-2,TRBD1,few,TRBV20-1
TGTGCCAGCAGCTTTGGGGCAGGGGATCGGGAGCAGTACTTC,CASSFGAGDREQYF,TRBJ2-7,.,few,TRBV11-2
TGCAGCGTGGGCAGGGCACCTGACGAGCAGTACTTC,CSVGRAPDEQYF,TRBJ2-7,.,few,TRBV29-1
TGTGCCAGCAGTGTTTCAGGGAGGAACACTGAAGCTTTCTTT,CASSVSGRNTEAFF,TRBJ1-1,.,.,TRBV6-1
TGTGCCAGCAGAGAGACAGGTGGGGCCTACAATGAGCAGTTCTTC,CASRETGGAYNEQFF,TRBJ2-1,.,few,TRBV3-1
TGCAGTGCTAGCCGGGGACCGTGGAACACTGAAGCTTTCTTT,CSASRGPWNTEAFF,TRBJ1-1,.,few,TRBV20-1
TGCAGTGCTAGAGATCTAGGGGGAGGGACCTACGAGCAGTACTTC,CSARDLGGGTYEQYF,TRBJ2-7,.,.,TRBV20-1
TGTGCCAGCAGTGAAATGGGGGGCGGGCGGTATGGCTACACCTTC,CASSEMGGGRYGYTF,TRBJ1-2,.,once,TRBV2
TGTGCCATCAGTGAGCAGGTTTGGGGACTAGCGGGGGGGGCCTACGAGCAGTACTTC,CAISEQVWGLAGGAYEQYF,TRBJ2-7,TRBD2,.,TRBV10-3
TGTGCCAGCAGCCAAGTTAGCACCGACGGGGAGACCCAGTACTTC,CASSQVSTDGETQYF,TRBJ2-5,.,few,TRBV14
TGTGCCAGCAGTTTCTCCTCTAGCGGGGGCACAGATACGCAGTATTTT,CASSFSSSGGTDTQYF,TRBJ2-3,TRBD2,.,TRBV6-1
TGTGCCAGCAGTCCGGGACAGACCCCATACAATGAGCAGTTCTTC,CASSPGQTPYNEQFF,TRBJ2-1,TRBD1,many,TRBV28
TGTGCCAGCAGTGAATTTCTAGCGGGACAAGAGACCCAGTACTTC,CASSEFLAGQETQYF,TRBJ2-5,TRBD2,many,TRBV2
TGTGCCAGCAGCGTAGAGTCAGGGGGTACCTACGAGCAGTACTTC,CASSVESGGTYEQYF,TRBJ2-7,TRBD1,.,TRBV9
TGTGCCAGCAGACGTGGTAGGGGTTCGGGAAGGAACACTGAAGCTTTCTTT,CASRRGRGSGRNTEAFF,TRBJ1-1,.,many,TRBV6-1
TGTGCCATCAGTGAGTCCAGGCAGAACACAGATACGCAGTATTTT,CAISESRQNTDTQYF,TRBJ2-3,.,few,TRBV10-3
TGTGCCAGCAGCTTATCAAAAACCTACGAGCAGTACTTC,CASSLSKTYEQYF,TRBJ2-7,.,few,TRBV7-2
TGTGCCACCAGGGGGACTAGCGACATTGAGCAGTTCTTC,CATRGTSDIEQFF,TRBJ2-1,TRBD2,few,TRBV24-1
TGCAGTGCTAGAGTTGTAAGTGGAAATGAGCAGTTCTTC,CSARVVSGNEQFF,TRBJ2-1,.,.,TRBV20-1
TGTGCCAGCAGTGAGGCCGGGACAAATAACTACGAGCAGTACTTC,CASSEAGTNNYEQYF,TRBJ2-7,.,.,TRBV6-1
TGTGCCAGCAGTTACTTGGGACTAGCGGGACGAAACACCGGGGAGCTGTTTTTT,CASSYLGLAGRNTGELFF,TRBJ2-2,TRBD2,many,TRBV6-6
TGTGCCAGCGCTTCGGGACTTAACACAGATACGCAGTATTTT,CASASGLNTDTQYF,TRBJ2-3,.,many,TRBV2
TGTGCCAGCTCACCATATTATGGACTAGCGGGAGGGGACGAGCAGTACTTC,CASSPYYGLAGGDEQYF,TRBJ2-7,TRBD2,.,TRBV18
TGTGCCAGCAGTTTTGAGCGGACCTTAAGGGAGACCCAGTACTTC,CASSFERTLRETQYF,TRBJ2-5,.,many,TRBV28
TGTGCCAGCACCCGGGGACTAAGCAACACTGAAGCTTTCTTT,CASTRGLSNTEAFF,TRBJ1-1,.,many,TRBV2
TGTGCCAGCAGCGTCGGATGGTCTGGTGGCGAGCAGTACTTC,CASSVGWSGGEQYF,TRBJ2-7,.,.,TRBV9
TGTGCCAGCAGCTTCCAGGGCGCGAACACTGAAGCTTTCTTT,CASSFQGANTEAFF,TRBJ1-1,.,many,TRBV7-3
TGTGCCAGCAGCGCACAAGGGGGGGGGCCCTACGAGCAGTACTTC,CASSAQGGGPYEQYF,TRBJ2-7,.,.,TRBV7-9
TGTGCCAGCAGCAGACAGGGATTCCTCTATGGCTACACCTTC,CASSRQGFLYGYTF,TRBJ1-2,TRBD1,many,TRBV7-2
TGTGCCAGCAGCTCCCGGAAGGGGTCCTATAATTCACCCCTCCACTTT,CASSSRKGSYNSPLHF,TRBJ1-6,.,few,TRBV7-2
TGTGCCTGGAGTGTAAGGGACAGGGACATCTGGAGCAATCAGCCCCAGCATTTT,CAWSVRDRDIWSNQPQHF,TRBJ1-5,TRBD1,.,TRBV30
TGTGCCAGCAGCCGGACTAGCGGGACCTTCACGGATACGCAGTATTTT,CASSRTSGTFTDTQYF,TRBJ2-3,TRBD2,.,TRBV13
TGTGCCAGCAGTTACACGGGGGGCCGGACTGAAGCTTTCTTT,CASSYTGGRTEAFF,TRBJ1-1,.,many,TRBV6-2/TRBV6-3